This T cell receptor (beta chain) is drawn from a study of cytomegalovirus exposure and HLA in healthy donors. General study results and limits: Most likely, a cluster of highly shared sequence variants arose as a sequencing artifact.

Primers: 60 Vbeta forward and 13 Jbeta reverse. The assay was immunoSEQ multiplex PCR, and TCRdb's table has in-frame clones only and misses some. The table records some 190,000 clones, 81% of them present only once. In regard to this clone: Its antigen is unknown.

This CDR3 is built from 16 residues. Germline V gives CDR1 SGDLS, CDR2 YYNGEE. V lost 4 bases, J lost 7 bases, and 12 bases stayed unmatched. The clonotype originates from a man younger than 35 in good health and CMV-seronegative. Sequencing was performed on PBMCs. V and J are TRBV9 and TRBJ2-1, with 9 bases aligning to TRBD1. The CDR3 loop reads CASSTRWDRDGNEQFF. CDR3 in DNA: TGTGCCAGCAGCACCCGATGGGACAGGGATGGGAATGAGCAGTTCTTC.